This T cell receptor (beta chain) was sequenced in a study of blood T cell repertoires in COVID-19. The wider study: Nucleic acid was either cDNA or gDNA, and it came from T cells, B-cell-depleted T cells, or PBMCs.

Repertoires were generated with immunoSEQ multiplex PCR, while TCRdb's copy carries only in-frame clones and drops some. The sample has fewer than 100,000 clones, roughly 84% seen once. Sequencing input: peripheral blood. The receptor comes from an elderly woman with acute or convalescent COVID-19.

In nucleotides, the CDR3 is TGTGCCAGCTCACCGACGTTAGCGGTAGATACGCAGTATTTT. Its translation: CASSPTLAVDTQYF. This chain uses TRBV18 with TRBJ2-3, with D maybe TRBD2 (6 bases). There are 14 residues in the CDR3. Trimming removed 3 bases at V and 5 bases at J, with 12 bases between. Germline V lookup: CDR1 KGHSH, CDR2 LQKENI.